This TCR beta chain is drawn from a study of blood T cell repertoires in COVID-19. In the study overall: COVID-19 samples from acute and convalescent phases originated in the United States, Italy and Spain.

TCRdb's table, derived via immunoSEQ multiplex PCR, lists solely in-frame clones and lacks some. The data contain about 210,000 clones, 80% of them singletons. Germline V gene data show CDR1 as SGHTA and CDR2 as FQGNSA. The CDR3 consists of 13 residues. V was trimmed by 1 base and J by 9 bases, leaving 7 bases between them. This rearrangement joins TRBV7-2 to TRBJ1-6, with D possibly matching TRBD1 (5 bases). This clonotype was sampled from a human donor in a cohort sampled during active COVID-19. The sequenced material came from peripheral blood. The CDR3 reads CASSLVGGSPLHF. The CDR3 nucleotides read TGTGCCAGCAGCTTAGTGGGGGGTTCACCCCTCCACTTT.